These 10 T cell receptor beta chains came from one sample sequenced in a study of T cells in Graves' hyperthyroidism and ophthalmopathy. TCR beta CDR3 regions were amplified from RNA. Primed by the HTBI set, a first-round RT-PCR was run on the TCR CDR3. Using its own MiXCR run on the multiplex PCR reads, TCRdb lists one record per CDR3 protein. Here the sample spans about 600,000 distinct CDR3 sequences, about a sixth being singletons. The specimen was blood. The source is a woman aged 40 to 50 with Graves' ophthalmopathy.

This clonotype was counted at least ten times. The chain carries TRBV7-9 and TRBJ2-5; 13 bases align to TRBD2. The CDR3 covers 17 residues. Germline V lookup: CDR1 SEHNR, CDR2 FQNEAQ (reference sequence). With V trimmed by 1 base and J by 5 bases, 7 bases remained unmatched. The DNA for the CDR3 is TGTGCCAGCAGCTTAGGCGGACTAGCGGGAGATGTGGAGACCCAGTACTTC. It is translated as CASSLGGLAGDVETQYF.

This clonotype was seen repeatedly, ten times or more. The V call is TRBV20-1, the J call TRBJ2-3; no clear D gene. The germline V gene has CDR1 DFQATT and CDR2 SNEGSKA (reference sequence). CDR3 size: 14 residues. V was shortened by 0 bases and J by 1 base, with 8 bases between the two germline ends. The CDR3 spells CSARDGGRTDTQYF. The CDR3 DNA is TGCAGTGCTAGAGATGGCGGACGCACAGATACGCAGTATTTT.

This clonotype occurred once. One base away lies a much larger clone, so this may be a sequencing read error. The chain links TRBV18 to TRBJ1-1; 7 bases are shared with TRBD1. The germline V gene has CDR1 KGHSH and CDR2 LQKENI. The CDR3 has 14 residues. CDR3 coding DNA: TGTGCCAGCTCACCACCGGCAGGGGGGACTGAAGCTCTCTTT. Protein product: CASSPPAGGTEALF.

This clonotype was observed many times. The V call is TRBV29-1, the J call TRBJ1-2; D gene uncertain. Germline CDR1 is SQVTM and CDR2 is ANQGSEA. The CDR3 length is 14 residues. V was clipped by 0 bases and J by 8 bases, with 16 bases between them. The CDR3 DNA is TGCAGCGTTGAAGATCCCGGACGGCTTAGAGGCTACACCTTC. Translating it yields CSVEDPGRLRGYTF.

The J gene is TRBJ2-1, the V gene TRBV5-6; TRBD2 aligns across 10 bases. CDR1 is SGHDT and CDR2 is YYEEEE in the germline V gene. The junction had 2 bases not matched to a gene; V was cut back by 5 bases and J by 0 bases. The CDR3 is 15 residues long. The CDR3 loop is CASRGLASSYNEQFF. The CDR3, as DNA: TGTGCCAGCAGGGGACTAGCGAGCTCCTACAATGAGCAGTTCTTC.

This clonotype was counted at least ten times. J is TRBJ2-3 and V is TRBV3-1, with TRBD1 matching 7 bases. This CDR3 comprises 16 residues. Germline V gives CDR1 LGHDT, CDR2 YNNKEL (reference sequence). V was clipped by 3 bases and J by 6 bases; unmatched bases: 12. The CDR3 bases are TGTGCCAGCAGCCACTCGACTCGACAGGGCCCGGATACGCAGTATTTT. Amino acid sequence: CASSHSTRQGPDTQYF.

This clonotype was counted many times. The chain combines TRBV20-1 with TRBJ2-3; 10 nucleotides match TRBD2. J gave up 3 bases and V 3 bases, and 6 bases lay outside the gene matches. Germline V gene sequence: CDR1 DFQATT, CDR2 SNEGSKA (reference sequence). This CDR3 contains 15 residues. The CDR3, as DNA: TGCAGTGCTAGGGCGGCTAGCGGGAGAACAGATACGCAGTATTTT. Protein: CSARAASGRTDTQYF.

The J gene is TRBJ1-1, the V gene TRBV7-9; the match to TRBD1 covers 10 bases. Germline V gene lookup returns CDR1 SEHNR and CDR2 FQNEAQ (reference sequence). Trimming at V came to 4 bases and at J to 7 bases, leaving 12 bases not matched to a gene. CDR3 length: 16 residues. This chain's CDR3 is CASSYGQGVGGGEAFF. The DNA for the CDR3 is TGTGCCAGCAGCTACGGACAGGGGGTGGGTGGTGGTGAAGCTTTCTTT.

This clonotype has a count of ten or more. The chain recombines TRBV20-1 with TRBJ2-1, with TRBD2 identical over 10 bases. CDR1 and CDR2 (germline): DFQATT, SNEGSKA (reference sequence). With V trimmed by 2 bases and J by 3 bases, 19 bases remained unmatched. This CDR3 comprises 20 residues. Here the CDR3 DNA reads TGCAGTGCTAGAATAGGCGCCGGGACTAGCGCGTCCCACCACTACAATGAGCAGTTCTTC. Translating it yields CSARIGAGTSASHHYNEQFF.

This clonotype has more than one count but fewer than ten. Since no conserved phenylalanine or tryptophan closes the CDR3, a read error is the likely cause. The chain couples TRBV11-2 to TRBJ2-7, with D perhaps given as TRBD1 or TRBD2 (7 bases each). V was pared by 2 bases and J by 3 bases, with 20 bases between. Germline lookup yields CDR1 SGHAT and CDR2 FQNNGV. The length of the CDR3 is 17 residues. The DNA for the CDR3 is TGTGCCAGCAGCTTATCGGGGAGGGGGCGTCTCAACTACGAGCAGTACCTC. Translating it yields CASSLSGRGRLNYEQYL.